The 9 T cell receptor beta chains listed next were all sequenced from one sample in a study of human T cells and chemical hapten exposure. TCRdb processed the RACE reads anew with MiXCR; each CDR3 protein has one entry. The sample lists tens of thousands of distinct CDR3 sequences, about 6.7% occurring once. Time point meaning: pre-sensitization, week 0. As to treatment: therapeutic diphenylcyclopropenone sensitization with weekly scalp DPC. Specimen: whole blood, collected in connection with sensitization to the hapten diphenylcyclopropenone (DPC). These receptors all come from a woman aged 25 to 39 with alopecia areata. Some clones in this sample may be carry-over from other donors' samples.

At least ten counts were recorded for this clonotype. In DNA, the CDR3 is TGTGCCAGCAGCCCCCGGGATCTAGGCAGTTACTATGGCTACACCTTC. Translating it yields CASSPRDLGSYYGYTF. The chain recombines TRBV11-2 with TRBJ1-2; D uncertain. The CDR3 covers 16 residues. Trimming took 5 bases from V and 3 from J, leaving 19 bases between them. Germline lookup yields CDR1 SGHAT and CDR2 FQNNGV.

This clonotype was picked up a small number of times. J is TRBJ2-7 and V is TRBV30, with D possibly TRBD1 on 6 matching bases. Per germline, CDR1 GTSNPN and CDR2 SVGIG (reference sequence). V dropped 1 base and J dropped 0 bases, with 13 bases sitting between them. The CDR3 length is 15 residues. In DNA form, the CDR3 reads TGTGCCTGGAGTGGACCGACAGGCTACTCCTACGAGCAGTACTTC. Its protein is CAWSGPTGYSYEQYF.

This clonotype was detected ten times or more. V and J are TRBV10-3 and TRBJ1-5, with D unresolved. The V gene lost 8 bases and the J gene lost 9 bases, with 11 bases spanning the gap. CDR1 is ENHRY and CDR2 is SYGVKD in the germline V gene. The CDR3 covers 11 residues. CDR3 protein: CAILYVRPQHF. The CDR3 bases are TGTGCCATCCTTTATGTGAGGCCCCAGCATTTT.

This clonotype came up many times. J is TRBJ2-2 and V is TRBV12-3 or TRBV12-4, with D tentatively TRBD1 or TRBD2 (5 bases each). The CDR3 has 14 amino acids. Trimming pared 7 bases from V and 5 bases from J, leaving 14 bases between. DNA of the CDR3: TGTGCCAGCACCCTAGGGGAGTGGACCGGGGAGCTGTTTTTT. Protein product: CASTLGEWTGELFF.

This clonotype was observed a few times. The chain uses TRBV7-2 and TRBJ2-7, with D possibly being TRBD1 (6 bases). The CDR3 has 19 residues. V lost 1 base and J 3 bases, leaving 25 bases between the germline ends. Germline CDR1 reads SGHTA; CDR2 reads FQGNSA. The CDR3 sequence is CASSLVPRGRTQRNYEQYF. The CDR3 DNA reads as TGTGCCAGCAGCTTAGTGCCCAGGGGCAGGACCCAACGTAACTACGAGCAGTACTTC.

This clonotype was picked up many times. J is TRBJ2-5 and V is TRBV20-1, with D perhaps TRBD2 (6 bases). Germline V lookup: CDR1 DFQATT, CDR2 SNEGSKA (reference sequence). Trimming shortened V by 6 bases and J by 1 base, and 9 bases separated the two germline ends. The CDR3 loop spans 12 amino acids. The CDR3 DNA reads as TGCAGTGCCCGGGACTTCCAAGAGACCCAGTACTTC. Residues: CSARDFQETQYF.

This clonotype was recorded many times. The rearrangement joins TRBV2 to TRBJ1-5; no definite D call. Per the germline V gene, CDR1 is SNHLY and CDR2 is FYNNEI. There are 12 residues in the CDR3. Trimming removed 1 base at V and 6 bases at J, with 4 bases between. The CDR3 is CASSEDSQPQHF. The CDR3 DNA follows: TGTGCCAGCAGTGAAGATAGTCAGCCCCAGCATTTT.

In its sample, this clonotype was seen many times. V gene TRBV7-2 combines with J gene TRBJ2-2, with no clear D. The ends were cut back, 4 bases at V and 4 bases at J, with 4 bases in the middle. In germline, CDR1 is SGHTA, CDR2 FQGNSA. CDR3 length: 12 residues. CDR3 sequence: CASSSFTGELFF. The CDR3 coding sequence is TGTGCCAGCAGCTCTTTCACCGGGGAGCTGTTTTTT. Filled out from reference TRBV7-2 and TRBJ2-2, the complete variable domain reads GAGVSQSPSNKVTEKGKDVELRCDPISGHTALYWYRQSLGQGLEFLIYFQGNSAPDKSGLPSDRFSAERTGGSVSTLTIQRTQQEDSAVYLCASSSFTGELFFGEGSRLTVL.

This clonotype came up many times. The chain carries TRBV20-1 and TRBJ1-1; 7 nucleotides match TRBD1. CDR1 and CDR2 (germline): DFQATT, SNEGSKA (reference sequence). The ends lost 3 bases at V and 1 base at J; junction bases unmatched: 11. This CDR3 comprises 16 residues. CDR3 sequence (DNA): TGCAGTGCTAGGAGGGGGCGCGGGGCCACGAACACTGAAGCTTTCTTT. Its translation: CSARRGRGATNTEAFF.